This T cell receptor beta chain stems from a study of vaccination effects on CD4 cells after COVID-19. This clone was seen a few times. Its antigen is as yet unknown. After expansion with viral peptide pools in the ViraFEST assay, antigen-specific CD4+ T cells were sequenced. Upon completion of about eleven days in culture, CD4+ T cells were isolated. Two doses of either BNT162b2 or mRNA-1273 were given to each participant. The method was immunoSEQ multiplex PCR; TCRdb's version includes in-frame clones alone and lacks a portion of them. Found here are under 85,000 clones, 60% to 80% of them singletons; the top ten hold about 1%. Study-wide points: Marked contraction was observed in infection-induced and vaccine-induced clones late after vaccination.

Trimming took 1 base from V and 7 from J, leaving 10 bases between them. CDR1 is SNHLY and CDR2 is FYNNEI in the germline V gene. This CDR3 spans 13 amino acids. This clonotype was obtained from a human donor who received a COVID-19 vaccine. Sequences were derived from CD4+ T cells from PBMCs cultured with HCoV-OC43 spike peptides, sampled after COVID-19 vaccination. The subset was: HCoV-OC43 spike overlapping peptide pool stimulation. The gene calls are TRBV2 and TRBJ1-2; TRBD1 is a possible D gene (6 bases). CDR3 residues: CASSEDAGAGYTF. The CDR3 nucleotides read TGTGCCAGCAGTGAAGACGCAGGGGCTGGCTACACCTTC.